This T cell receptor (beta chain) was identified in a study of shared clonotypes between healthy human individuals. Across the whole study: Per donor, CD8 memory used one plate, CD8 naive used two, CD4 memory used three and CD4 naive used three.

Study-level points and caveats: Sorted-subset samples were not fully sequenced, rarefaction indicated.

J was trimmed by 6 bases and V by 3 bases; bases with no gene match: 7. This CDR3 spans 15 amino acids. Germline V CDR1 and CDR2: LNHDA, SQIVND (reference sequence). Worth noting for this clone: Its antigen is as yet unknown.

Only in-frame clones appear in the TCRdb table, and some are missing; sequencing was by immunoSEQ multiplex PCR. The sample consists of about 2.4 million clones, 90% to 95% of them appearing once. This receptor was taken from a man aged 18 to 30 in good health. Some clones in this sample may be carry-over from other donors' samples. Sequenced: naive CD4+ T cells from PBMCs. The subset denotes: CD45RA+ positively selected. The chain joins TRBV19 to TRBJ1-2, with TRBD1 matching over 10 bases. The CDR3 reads CASSIPPGQGNGYTF. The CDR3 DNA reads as TGTGCCAGTAGTATTCCGCCGGGACAGGGGAATGGCTACACCTTC.